This TCR beta chain is from a study of OX40 agonist ivuxolimab in advanced cancers. The data were produced by immunoSEQ multiplex PCR, yet TCRdb's version contains in-frame clones alone and is incomplete. This table has tens of thousands of clones, about nine tenths appearing once. V was shortened by 7 bases and J by 1 base, with 14 bases between the two germline ends. CDR1 is SGHAT, CDR2 FQNNGV, per germline. This CDR3 contains 16 residues. The clonotype originates from an adult with an advanced solid tumor such as melanoma, head and neck, liver or kidney cancer. The chain has TRBV11-2 and TRBJ2-6; no reliable D call. The source material was CD4+ or CD8+ T cells sorted from blood, sampled in a trial of the OX40 agonist ivuxolimab. This CDR3 reads CASTPNVGSGANVLTF. CDR3 coding DNA: TGTGCCAGCACCCCAAATGTGGGTTCTGGGGCCAACGTCCTGACTTTC.